This T cell receptor (beta chain) was identified in a study of T cell repertoires in cytomegalovirus infection. About the study: Epitope selection comprised recently identified HLA-C-restricted CMV epitopes and well-studied HLA-B-restricted CMV epitopes.

Study-level findings and limits: Within the response measured ex vivo, HLA-C-restricted CMV-specific TCR beta clonotypes were dominant.

About this clonotype: Its antigen is unknown.

One entry per CDR3 protein, called by TCRdb with MiXCR from the reads. This sample carries roughly 990,000 distinct CDR3 sequences, approximately 32% of them seen once, and the ten largest clones take about an eighth. J was trimmed by 3 bases and V by 5 bases; bases with no gene match: 11. Germline V gene lookup returns CDR1 SGHAT and CDR2 FQNNGV. The CDR3 covers 16 residues. The sequence was obtained from a human donor in good health (CMV status not recorded). Some clones in this sample may be carry-over from other donors' samples. Sequencing used cultured CD8+ T cells from PBMCs, obtained from culture after CMV antigen stimulation. V is TRBV11-2 and J is TRBJ1-1; 8 bases line up with TRBD1. DNA for the CDR3: TGTGCCAGCAGCCCATGGGCCAGGGGGCAGGACACTGAAGCTTTCTTT. Protein sequence: CASSPWARGQDTEAFF. Combining the CDR3 with reference TRBV11-2 and TRBJ1-1 gives the whole variable domain EAGVAQSPRYKIIEKRQSVAFWCNPISGHATLYWYQQILGQGPKLLIQFQNNGVVDDSQLPKDRFSAERLKGVDSTLKIQPAKLEDSAVYLCASSPWARGQDTEAFFGQGTRLTVV.